This T cell receptor beta chain is drawn from a study of T-cell reconstitution after alpha-beta-depleted transplantation in children. During its preparation, the TCRbeta library received unique molecular identifiers. In TCRdb, the PCR reads were re-called with MiXCR into one record per CDR3 protein. Among approximately 980,000 distinct CDR3 sequences, about 29% were seen once, and the ten largest hold 28%. CDR3 length equals 18 residues. V was clipped by 3 bases and J by 8 bases, with 25 bases between them. This clonotype showed up just a few times. The antigen remains unidentified. Whole-study results and caveats: Once a year had passed after transplant, T-cell counts and diversity came mostly from newly produced T cells. Where alpha-beta T cells came from about two months after transplant was reportedly several hundred expanded graft clones.

The chain couples TRBV12-3 or TRBV12-4 to TRBJ1-4; perhaps TRBD1 as D (5 bases). This TCR derives from a boy under two years old who had a stem cell transplant for SCID, so the T cells may come from the graft donor. The sample in question was PBMCs, mostly from graft donor cells, obtained 360 days after TCRalphabeta/CD19-depleted stem cell transplant. The CDR3 loop is CASSFWLDVREGKEKLFF. CDR3 bases: TGTGCCAGCAGTTTTTGGCTTGACGTCAGGGAAGGGAAGGAAAAACTGTTTTTT.